This TCR beta chain comes out of a study of CD8 T cells in Susac syndrome. The wider study: Among the Susac syndrome patients sequenced, 5 or 6 had active disease and roughly 8 were in remission. Study outcomes and limitations: The authors found no clonal expansion in Susac syndrome CD4+ T cell repertoires.

From blood CD8+ and CD4+ T cells, the TCR beta chain was sequenced. V gave up 3 bases and J gave up 4 bases, with 9 bases separating them. The CDR3 sequence is 13 residues long. Germline loops: CDR1 MDHEN, CDR2 SYDVKM. Reverse transcription of roughly 0.45 to 1 ug RNA was performed with random hexamers. TCRdb reprocessed the immunoSEQ multiplex PCR reads via MiXCR and lists one record per CDR3 protein. In the table there are tens of thousands of distinct CDR3 sequences, approximately 93% of which are singletons. This clonotype was observed a single time. Its matching antigen is unknown. This sequence joins TRBV28 and TRBJ1-1; D unresolved. The sequence was collected from a human donor with Susac syndrome. Sequenced material: CD4+ T cells from PBMCs. For the CDR3, the DNA is TGTGCCAGCAGTTTCCCGGTAGGCACTGAAGCTTTCTTT. It specifies CASSFPVGTEAFF.